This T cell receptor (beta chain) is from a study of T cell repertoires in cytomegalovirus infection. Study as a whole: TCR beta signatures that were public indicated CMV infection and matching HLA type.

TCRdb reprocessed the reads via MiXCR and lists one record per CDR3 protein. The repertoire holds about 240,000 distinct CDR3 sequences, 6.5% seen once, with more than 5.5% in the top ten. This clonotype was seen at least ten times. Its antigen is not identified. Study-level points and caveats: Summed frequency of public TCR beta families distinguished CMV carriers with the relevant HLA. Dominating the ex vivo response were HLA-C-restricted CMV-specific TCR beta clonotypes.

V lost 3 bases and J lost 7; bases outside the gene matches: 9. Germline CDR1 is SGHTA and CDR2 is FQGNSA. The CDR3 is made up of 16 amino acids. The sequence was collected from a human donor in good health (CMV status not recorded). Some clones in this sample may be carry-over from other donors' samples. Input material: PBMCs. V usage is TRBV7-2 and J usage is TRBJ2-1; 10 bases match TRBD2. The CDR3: CASSFISGGAENEQFF. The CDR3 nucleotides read TGTGCCAGCAGCTTTATCAGCGGGGGGGCCGAAAATGAGCAGTTCTTC.